The 13 T cell receptor beta chains given below trace back to one sample, sequenced in a study of blood T cell repertoires in COVID-19. Clones were sequenced by immunoSEQ multiplex PCR, and TCRdb holds only the in-frame ones, with some missing. Found here are over 250,000 clones, over 75% of them singletons; the top ten hold about 0.74%. Specimen: peripheral blood. The receptors originated from a woman in her 30s with acute or convalescent COVID-19.

J is TRBJ1-1 and V is TRBV3-1 (or the pseudogene TRBV3-2); possibly TRBD1 for D (6 bases). Germline assignment: CDR1 LGHDT and CDR2 YNNKEL (reference sequence). The CDR3 extends over 16 amino acids. The V gene lost 1 base and the J gene lost 3 bases, with 15 bases spanning the gap. CDR3 sequence (DNA): TGTGCCAGCAGCCAAGGGGGGGGCGGCAGGGACACTGAAGCTTTCTTT. Its translation is CASSQGGGGRDTEAFF.

The chain recombines TRBV12-3 or TRBV12-4 with TRBJ1-2; D is uncertain. This CDR3 contains 13 residues. The ends were cut back, 3 bases at V and 6 bases at J, with 11 bases in the middle. Here the CDR3 reads CASSFGPPHGYTF. The CDR3 DNA reads TGTGCCAGCAGTTTTGGCCCACCGCATGGCTACACCTTC.

On this clone: The same CDR3 can be traced to other DNA sequences in this sample. The chain carries TRBV14 and TRBJ2-1; D possibly corresponds to TRBD2 (5 bases). The CDR3 loop spans 12 amino acids. V lost 2 bases to trimming and J lost 7 bases, with 6 bases between them. Germline lookup yields CDR1 SGHDN and CDR2 FVKESK. Written as DNA, the CDR3 is TGTGCCAGCAGCCAACGCGGGAATGAGCAGTTCTTC. Protein product: CASSQRGNEQFF.

The CDR3 nucleotides are TGTGCCACCAGTGCGGTAGGCGGGAGTGCAGATACGCAGTATTTT. It codes for CATSAVGGSADTQYF. The chain uses TRBV24-1 and TRBJ2-3; TRBD2 matches at 7 bases. CDR3 size: 15 residues. Germline values: CDR1 KGHDR, CDR2 SFDVKD. V shed 5 bases and J 4 bases; nucleotides not matched to a gene: 8.

The genes are TRBV10-3 and TRBJ1-4; 7 bases agree with TRBD1. Germline V gene sequence: CDR1 ENHRY, CDR2 SYGVKD. This CDR3 has 15 residues. The J segment lost 0 bases and the V segment lost 6 bases, leaving 4 bases of the junction unmatched. CDR3 nucleotides: TGTGCCATCAGCGAACAGGGGTCAACTAATGAAAAACTGTTTTTT. Amino acids: CAISEQGSTNEKLFF.

CDR3 sequence: CASSLSGSPLHF. CDR3 in DNA: TGTGCCAGCAGCTTGTCGGGTTCACCCCTCCACTTT. This chain uses TRBV5-4 with TRBJ1-6, with D unclear. Germline CDR1 is SGHNT and CDR2 is YYREEE (reference sequence). V gave up 1 base and J gave up 9 bases, with 5 bases separating them. This CDR3 region has 12 residues.

The chain combines TRBV28 with TRBJ1-2; possible D gene TRBD1, 6 bases. Germline V gives CDR1 MDHEN, CDR2 SYDVKM. With 3 bases removed from V and 4 bases from J, the gap between germline ends came to 15 bases. The CDR3 length is 15 residues. CDR3 nucleotides: TGTGCCAGCAGTTTGTGGGACATCCTCGGCTATGGCTACACCTTC. It is translated as CASSLWDILGYGYTF.

J is TRBJ2-2 and V is TRBV30; 10 bases are a match to TRBD2. The CDR3 is made up of 16 amino acids. The J segment lost 2 bases and the V segment lost 3 bases, leaving 6 bases of the junction unmatched. Germline CDR1 and CDR2: GTSNPN and SVGIG (reference sequence). The DNA of the CDR3 is TGTGCCTGGAGGACCCCTAGCGGGAGTAACACCGGGGAGCTGTTTTTT. Its protein is CAWRTPSGSNTGELFF.

V and J are TRBV30 and TRBJ1-2; 10 bases are shared with TRBD1. Unmatched junction bases numbered 9, after V lost 3 bases and J lost 2 bases. Germline loops: CDR1 GTSNPN, CDR2 SVGIG (reference sequence). This CDR3 has 16 amino acids. DNA of the CDR3: TGTGCCTGGAGACCCCCGGGACAGGGGATGAACTATGGCTACACCTTC. It encodes CAWRPPGQGMNYGYTF.

This rearrangement joins TRBV5-4 to TRBJ2-2, with 7 bases aligning to TRBD2. This CDR3 is built from 16 residues. V was pared by 0 bases and J by 1 base, with 3 bases of the junction left unmatched. Germline assignment: CDR1 SGHNT and CDR2 YYREEE (reference sequence). This CDR3 is CASSLVASGNTGELFF. CDR3 DNA sequence: TGTGCCAGCAGCTTGGTCGCTAGCGGGAACACCGGGGAGCTGTTTTTT.

The genes are TRBV7-6 and TRBJ2-7; 7 bases line up with TRBD1. The V segment lost 6 bases and the J segment 3 bases; nucleotides outside the gene matches: 8. The germline CDR1 and CDR2 sequences are SGHVS and FNYEAQ. CDR3 length: 14 amino acids. CDR3 DNA: TGTGCCAGCAGTCCCGACAGGGCATTCTACGAGCAGTACTTC. Protein: CASSPDRAFYEQYF.

The chain uses TRBV7-3 and TRBJ2-7; D might be TRBD2 (6 bases). The germline V and J ends were trimmed by 5 bases and 6 bases, with 14 bases remaining between them. The CDR3 spans 13 residues. CDR1 is SGHTA and CDR2 is FQGTGA in the germline V gene. CDR3 coding DNA: TGTGCCAGCAGCCTCGGACTGGGAGGCGAGCAGTACTTC. The encoded protein is CASSLGLGGEQYF.

The chain links TRBV4-1 to TRBJ1-2; the D is unclear. The V end was cut by 5 bases, the J end by 0 bases, with 13 bases between. This CDR3 contains 15 residues. CDR1 MGHRA and CDR2 YSYEKL come from the germline V gene. The CDR3 region is CASSSSYTANYGYTF. The CDR3 bases are TGCGCCAGCAGCAGCAGCTATACAGCTAACTATGGCTACACCTTC.